This TCR beta chain emerged from a study of T cell responses to AZD1222 COVID-19 vaccine. Study findings and constraints: Donor demographics were predominantly white British with a female majority; clonal diversity may be underestimated.

The data were produced by immunoSEQ multiplex PCR, yet TCRdb's version contains in-frame clones alone and is incomplete. Of under 150,000 clones listed, about 93% were seen once; the top ten hold 5.4%. In this sample, this clone turned up once. Antigen: not known. The junction shows a germline mismatch at one end, possibly a read error. This CDR3 spans 14 amino acids. From germline, CDR1 is MDHEN and CDR2 SYDVKM. The receptor comes from an adult in good health. The sample consisted of peripheral blood, taken on day 0 of AZD1222 vaccination. This sequence joins TRBV28 and TRBJ2-1; 11 bases are a match to TRBD2. The DNA for the CDR3 is TGTGCCAGTGGAACCGGGACTAGCGGAGCCGGGATGGTCTTC. Its protein is CASGTGTSGAGMVF.